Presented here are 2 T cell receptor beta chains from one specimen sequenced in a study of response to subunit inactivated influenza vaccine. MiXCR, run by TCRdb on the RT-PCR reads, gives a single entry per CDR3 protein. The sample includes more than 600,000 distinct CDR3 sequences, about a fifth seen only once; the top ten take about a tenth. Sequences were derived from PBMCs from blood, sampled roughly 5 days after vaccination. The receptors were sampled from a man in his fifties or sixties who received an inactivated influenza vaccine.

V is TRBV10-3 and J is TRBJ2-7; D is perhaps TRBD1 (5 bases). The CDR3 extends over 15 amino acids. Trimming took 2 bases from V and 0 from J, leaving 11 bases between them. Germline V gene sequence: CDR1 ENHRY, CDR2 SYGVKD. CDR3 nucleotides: TGTGCCATCAGTGAGGGGGCGGCCCACTCCTACGAGCAGTACTTC. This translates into CAISEGAAHSYEQYF.

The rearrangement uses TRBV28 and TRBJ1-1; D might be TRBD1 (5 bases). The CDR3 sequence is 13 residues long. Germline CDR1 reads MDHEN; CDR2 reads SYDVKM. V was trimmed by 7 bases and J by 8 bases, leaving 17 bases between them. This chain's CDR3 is CASIPGEGMEAFF. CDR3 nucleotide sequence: TGTGCCAGCATCCCGGGGGAAGGGATGGAAGCTTTCTTT.